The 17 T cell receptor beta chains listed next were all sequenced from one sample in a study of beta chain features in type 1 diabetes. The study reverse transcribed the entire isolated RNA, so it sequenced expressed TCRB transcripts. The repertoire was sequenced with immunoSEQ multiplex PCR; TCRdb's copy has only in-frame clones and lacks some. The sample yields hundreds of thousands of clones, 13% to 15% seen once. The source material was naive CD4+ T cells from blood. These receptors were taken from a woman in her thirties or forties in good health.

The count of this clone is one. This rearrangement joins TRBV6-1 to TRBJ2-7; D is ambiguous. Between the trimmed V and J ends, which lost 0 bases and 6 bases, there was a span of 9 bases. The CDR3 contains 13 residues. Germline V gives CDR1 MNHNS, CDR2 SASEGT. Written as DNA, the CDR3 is TGTGCCAGCAGTGAAGCGCTGAGATCCGAGCAGTACTTC. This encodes CASSEALRSEQYF.

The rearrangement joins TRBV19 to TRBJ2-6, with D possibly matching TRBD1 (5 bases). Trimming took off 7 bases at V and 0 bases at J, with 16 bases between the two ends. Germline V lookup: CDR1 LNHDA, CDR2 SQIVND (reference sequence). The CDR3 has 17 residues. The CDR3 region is CASTLQGLASGANVLTF. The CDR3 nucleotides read TGTGCCAGTACCCTTCAGGGCCTTGCCTCTGGGGCCAACGTCCTGACTTTC.

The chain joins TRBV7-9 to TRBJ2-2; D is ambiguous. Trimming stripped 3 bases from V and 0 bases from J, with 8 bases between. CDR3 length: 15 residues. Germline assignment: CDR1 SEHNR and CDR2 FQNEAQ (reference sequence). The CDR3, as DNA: TGTGCCAGCAGCTTTCAGGCGTCGAACACCGGGGAGCTGTTTTTT. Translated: CASSFQASNTGELFF.

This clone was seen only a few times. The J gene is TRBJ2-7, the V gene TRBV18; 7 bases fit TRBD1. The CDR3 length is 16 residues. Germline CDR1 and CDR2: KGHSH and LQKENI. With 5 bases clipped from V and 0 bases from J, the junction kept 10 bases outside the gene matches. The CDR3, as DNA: TGTGCCAGCTCATTACACCGGGACAGCAGCTCCTACGAGCAGTACTTC. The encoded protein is CASSLHRDSSSYEQYF.

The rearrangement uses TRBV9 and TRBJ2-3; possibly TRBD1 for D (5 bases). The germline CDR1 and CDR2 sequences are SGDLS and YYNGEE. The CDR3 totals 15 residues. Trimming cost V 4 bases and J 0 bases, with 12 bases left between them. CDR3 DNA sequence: TGTGCCAGCAGCCCCAGGGTGGGGAGCACAGATACGCAGTATTTT. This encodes CASSPRVGSTDTQYF.

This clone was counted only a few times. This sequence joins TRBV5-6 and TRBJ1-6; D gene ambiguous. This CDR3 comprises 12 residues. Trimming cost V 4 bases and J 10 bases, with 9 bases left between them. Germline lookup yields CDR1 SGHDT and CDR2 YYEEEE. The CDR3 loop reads CASSGRSSPLHF. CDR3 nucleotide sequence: TGTGCCAGCAGCGGCAGATCCTCACCCCTCCACTTT. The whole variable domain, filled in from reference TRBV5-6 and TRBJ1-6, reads DAGVTQSPTHLIKTRGQQVTLRCSPKSGHDTVSWYQQALGQGPQFIFQYYEEEERQRGNFPDRFSGHQFPNYSSELNVNALLLGDSALYLCASSGRSSPLHFGNGTRLTVT.

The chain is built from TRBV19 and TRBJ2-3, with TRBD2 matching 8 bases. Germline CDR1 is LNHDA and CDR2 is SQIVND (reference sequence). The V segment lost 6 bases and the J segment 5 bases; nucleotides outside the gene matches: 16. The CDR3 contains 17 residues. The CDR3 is CASSSPLQRGSKDTQYF. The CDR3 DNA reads TGTGCCAGTAGCTCACCCCTCCAGCGGGGGTCTAAAGATACGCAGTATTTT.

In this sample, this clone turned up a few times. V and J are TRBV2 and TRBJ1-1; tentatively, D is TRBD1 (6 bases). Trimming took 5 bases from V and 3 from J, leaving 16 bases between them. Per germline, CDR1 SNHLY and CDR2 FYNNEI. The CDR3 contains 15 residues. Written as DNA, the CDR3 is TGTGCCAGCAGTCCTTGGGGGGGCGCGGACACTGAAGCTTTCTTT. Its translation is CASSPWGGADTEAFF.

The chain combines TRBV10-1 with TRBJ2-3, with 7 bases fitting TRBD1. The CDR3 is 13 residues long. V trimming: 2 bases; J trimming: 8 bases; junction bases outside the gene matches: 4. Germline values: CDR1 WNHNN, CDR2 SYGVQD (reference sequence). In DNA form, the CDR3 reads TGCGCCAGCAGTGAGAGGGGGCTGGGTACGCAGTATTTT. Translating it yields CASSERGLGTQYF.

The CDR3 here is CASSLSNYGYTF. In DNA form, the CDR3 reads TGTGCCAGCAGCCTATCTAACTATGGCTACACCTTC. This chain joins TRBV11-2 and TRBJ1-2, with D unclear. The ends were cut back, 5 bases at V and 0 bases at J, with 4 bases in the middle. Germline V gives CDR1 SGHAT, CDR2 FQNNGV. The CDR3 length is 12 residues.

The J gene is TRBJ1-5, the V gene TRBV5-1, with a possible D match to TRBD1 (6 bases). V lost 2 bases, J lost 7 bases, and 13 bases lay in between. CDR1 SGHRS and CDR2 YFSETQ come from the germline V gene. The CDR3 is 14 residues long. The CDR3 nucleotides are TGCGCCAGCAGCTTTACAGGGCTCGAGCAGCCCCAGCATTTT. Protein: CASSFTGLEQPQHF. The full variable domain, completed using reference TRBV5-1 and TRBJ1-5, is KAGVTQTPRYLIKTRGQQVTLSCSPISGHRSVSWYQQTPGQGLQFLFEYFSETQRNKGNFPGRFSGRQFSNSRSEMNVSTLELGDSALYLCASSFTGLEQPQHFGDGTRLSIL.

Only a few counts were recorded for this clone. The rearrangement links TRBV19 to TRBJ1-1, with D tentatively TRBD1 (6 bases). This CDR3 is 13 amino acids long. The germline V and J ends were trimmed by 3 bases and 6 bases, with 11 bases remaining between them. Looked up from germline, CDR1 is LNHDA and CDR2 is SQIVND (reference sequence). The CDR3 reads CASSMVQGPEAFF. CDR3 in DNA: TGTGCCAGTAGTATGGTACAGGGCCCTGAAGCTTTCTTT. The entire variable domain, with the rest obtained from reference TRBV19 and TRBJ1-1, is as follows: DGGITQSPKYLFRKEGQNVTLSCEQNLNHDAMYWYRQDPGQGLRLIYYSQIVNDFQKGDIAEGYSVSREKKESFPLTVTSAQKNPTAFYLCASSMVQGPEAFFGQGTRLTVV.

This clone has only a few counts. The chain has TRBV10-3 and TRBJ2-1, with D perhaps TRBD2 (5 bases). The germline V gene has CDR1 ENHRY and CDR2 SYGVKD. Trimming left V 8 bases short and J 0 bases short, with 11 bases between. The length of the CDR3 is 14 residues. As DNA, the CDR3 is TGTGCCATCCGTCCGGGGAGCTCCTACAATGAGCAGTTCTTC. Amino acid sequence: CAIRPGSSYNEQFF.

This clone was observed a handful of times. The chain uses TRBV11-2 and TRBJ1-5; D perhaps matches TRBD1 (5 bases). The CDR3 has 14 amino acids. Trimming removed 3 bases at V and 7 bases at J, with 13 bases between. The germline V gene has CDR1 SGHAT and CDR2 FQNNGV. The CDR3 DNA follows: TGTGCCAGCAGCTTGACAGCCCTTGGGCAGCCCCAGCATTTT. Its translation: CASSLTALGQPQHF.

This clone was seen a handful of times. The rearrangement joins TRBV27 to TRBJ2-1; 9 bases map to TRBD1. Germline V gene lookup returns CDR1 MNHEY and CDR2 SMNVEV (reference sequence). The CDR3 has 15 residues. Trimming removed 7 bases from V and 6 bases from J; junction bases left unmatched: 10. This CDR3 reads CASNLPGTGRNEQFF. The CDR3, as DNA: TGTGCCAGCAACCTCCCCGGGACAGGGCGCAATGAGCAGTTCTTC.

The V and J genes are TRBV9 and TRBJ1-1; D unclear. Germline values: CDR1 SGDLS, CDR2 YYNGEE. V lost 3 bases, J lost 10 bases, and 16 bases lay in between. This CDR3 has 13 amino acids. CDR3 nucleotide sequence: TGTGCCAGCAGCGGAGAGGTCCCAAGCGGAGCTTTCTTT. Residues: CASSGEVPSGAFF.

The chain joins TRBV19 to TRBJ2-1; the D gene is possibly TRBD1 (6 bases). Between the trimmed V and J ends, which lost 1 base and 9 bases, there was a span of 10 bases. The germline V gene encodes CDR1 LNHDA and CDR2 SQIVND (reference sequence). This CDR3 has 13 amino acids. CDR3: CASSIGTVGEQFF. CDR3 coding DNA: TGTGCCAGTAGTATAGGGACAGTGGGTGAGCAGTTCTTC. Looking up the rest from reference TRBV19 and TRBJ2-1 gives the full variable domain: DGGITQSPKYLFRKEGQNVTLSCEQNLNHDAMYWYRQDPGQGLRLIYYSQIVNDFQKGDIAEGYSVSREKKESFPLTVTSAQKNPTAFYLCASSIGTVGEQFFGPGTRLTVL.